This T cell receptor (beta chain) emerged from a study of blood T cell repertoires in COVID-19. The overall study: Researchers got acute and convalescent COVID-19 samples from the United States, Italy and Spain. T cells, B-cell-depleted T cells, or PBMCs supplied cDNA or gDNA.

Germline CDR1 reads LGHDT; CDR2 reads YNNKEL (reference sequence). Between the trimmed V and J ends, which lost 2 bases and 0 bases, there was a span of 12 bases. The CDR3 consists of 16 residues. Authors' analysis steps: How many nucleated cells were present was estimated from reference gene primer amplification. Sequencing used immunoSEQ multiplex PCR; TCRdb keeps in-frame clones, though not all of them. V and J calls and clone size follow that table, whereas D and trimming were derived from the DNA. The sample has over 55,000 clones; approximately 81% are singletons. Sequencing input: peripheral blood. This TCR derives from a man between 50 and 59 years old with active COVID-19. The chain employs TRBV3-1 (or the pseudogene TRBV3-2) and TRBJ2-3; D might be TRBD2 (5 bases). CDR3 DNA sequence: TGTGCCAGCAGCCAACAGCGGACCTATAGCACAGATACGCAGTATTTT. Translation gives CASSQQRTYSTDTQYF.